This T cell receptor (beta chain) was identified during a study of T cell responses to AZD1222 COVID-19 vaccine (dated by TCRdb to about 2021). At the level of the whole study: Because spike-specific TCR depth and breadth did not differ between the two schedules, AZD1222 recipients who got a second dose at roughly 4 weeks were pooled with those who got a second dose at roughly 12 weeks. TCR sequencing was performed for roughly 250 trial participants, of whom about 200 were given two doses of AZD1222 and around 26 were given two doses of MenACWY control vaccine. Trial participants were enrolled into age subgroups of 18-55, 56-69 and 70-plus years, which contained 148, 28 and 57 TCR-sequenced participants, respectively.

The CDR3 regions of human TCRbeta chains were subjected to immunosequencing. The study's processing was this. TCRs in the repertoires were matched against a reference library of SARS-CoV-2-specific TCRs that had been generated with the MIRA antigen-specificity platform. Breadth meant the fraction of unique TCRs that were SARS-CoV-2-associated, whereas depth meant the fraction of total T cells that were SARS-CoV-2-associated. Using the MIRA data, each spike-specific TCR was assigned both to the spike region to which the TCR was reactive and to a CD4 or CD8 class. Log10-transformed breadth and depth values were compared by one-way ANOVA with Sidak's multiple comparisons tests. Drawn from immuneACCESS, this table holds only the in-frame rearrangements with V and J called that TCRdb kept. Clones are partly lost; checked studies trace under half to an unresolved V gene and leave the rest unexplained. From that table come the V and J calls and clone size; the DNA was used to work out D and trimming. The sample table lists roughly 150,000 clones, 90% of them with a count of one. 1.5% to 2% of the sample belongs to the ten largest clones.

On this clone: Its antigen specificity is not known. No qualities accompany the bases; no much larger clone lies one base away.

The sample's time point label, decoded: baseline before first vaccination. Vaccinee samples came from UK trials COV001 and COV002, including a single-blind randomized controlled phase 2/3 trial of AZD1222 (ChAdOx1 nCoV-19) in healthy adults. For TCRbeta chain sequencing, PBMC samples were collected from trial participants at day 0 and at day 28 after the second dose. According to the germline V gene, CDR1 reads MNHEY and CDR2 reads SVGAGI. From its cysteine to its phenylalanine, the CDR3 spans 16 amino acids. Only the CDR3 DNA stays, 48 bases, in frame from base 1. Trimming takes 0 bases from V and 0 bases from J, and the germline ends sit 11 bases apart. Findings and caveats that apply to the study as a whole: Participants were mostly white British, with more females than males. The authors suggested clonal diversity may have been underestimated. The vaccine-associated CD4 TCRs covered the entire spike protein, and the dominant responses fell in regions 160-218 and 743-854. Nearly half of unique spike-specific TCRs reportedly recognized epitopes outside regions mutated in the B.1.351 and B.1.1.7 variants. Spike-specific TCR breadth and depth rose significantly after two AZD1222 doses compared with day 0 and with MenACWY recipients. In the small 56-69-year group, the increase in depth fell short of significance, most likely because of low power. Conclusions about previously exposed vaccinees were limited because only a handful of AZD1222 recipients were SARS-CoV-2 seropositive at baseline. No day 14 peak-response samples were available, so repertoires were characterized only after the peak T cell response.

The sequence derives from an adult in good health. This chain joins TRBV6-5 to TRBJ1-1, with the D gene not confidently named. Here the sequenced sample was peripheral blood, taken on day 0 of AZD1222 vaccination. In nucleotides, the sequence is TGTGCCAGCAGTTACTCGGGCGGAGAGATGAACACTGAAGCTTTCTTT. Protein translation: CASSYSGGEMNTEAFF.